What follows are 20 T cell receptor beta chains derived from one specimen sequenced in a study of cytomegalovirus exposure and HLA in healthy donors. PCR primers comprised 60 Vbeta and 13 Jbeta primers. The protocol was immunoSEQ multiplex PCR, while the TCRdb copy is restricted to in-frame clones and leaves out a portion. The sample shows more than 150,000 clones, over 75% of them seen only once. The sample taken for sequencing was PBMCs. The receptors come from a man aged 45-60 years in good health and CMV-seropositive.

The V gene is TRBV6-1, the J gene TRBJ1-2; D not resolved. V was shortened by 4 bases and J by 2 bases, with 20 bases between the two germline ends. From germline, CDR1 is MNHNS and CDR2 SASEGT. CDR3 size: 17 residues. Here the CDR3 DNA reads TGTGCCAGCAGTGGCCCGTCTGGGCCAGAGTTAAACTATGGCTACACCTTC. It encodes CASSGPSGPELNYGYTF.

The chain has TRBV9 and TRBJ1-4; no clear D. The CDR3 contains 12 residues. Trimming took off 4 bases at V and 13 bases at J, with 14 bases between the two ends. CDR1 is SGDLS and CDR2 is YYNGEE in the germline V gene. The CDR3 coding sequence is TGTGCCAGCAGCCTGGGCAGCGGCGGACTGTTTTTT. It encodes CASSLGSGGLFF.

The chain links TRBV7-9 to TRBJ2-1; D is uncertain. Between the trimmed V and J ends, which lost 1 base and 10 bases, there was a span of 14 bases. The CDR3 runs 14 residues. The V gene's germline CDR1 is SEHNR and CDR2 FQNEAQ (reference sequence). Here the CDR3 DNA reads TGTGCCAGCAGCTTAGACCCTATAGTAAACGAGCAGTTCTTC. It yields the protein CASSLDPIVNEQFF.

This chain links TRBV28 with TRBJ1-5, with 7 positions matching TRBD1. V gave up 4 bases and J gave up 7 bases; unmatched junction bases: 10. The CDR3 runs to 15 residues. Germline CDR1 is MDHEN and CDR2 is SYDVKM. The DNA for the CDR3 is TGTGCCAGCAGTTCTTTATACAGGGGTGGGCAGCCCCAGCATTTT. This codes for CASSSLYRGGQPQHF.

The chain carries TRBV19 and TRBJ2-1; possibly TRBD2 for D (5 bases). Deletions cut 7 bases from V and 10 bases from J, with 20 bases between. In germline, CDR1 is LNHDA, CDR2 SQIVND (reference sequence). The CDR3 spans 14 residues. Written as DNA, the CDR3 is TGTGCCAGTAACATCGGGCCAGCGGCCTCCGAGCAGTTCTTC. Translation gives CASNIGPAASEQFF.

J is TRBJ2-5 and V is TRBV19; 7 nucleotides agree with TRBD2. Germline V CDR1 and CDR2: LNHDA, SQIVND (reference sequence). V shed 5 bases, J shed 7 bases, and the junction held 7 bases outside the gene matches. This CDR3 contains 13 residues. The CDR3 nucleotides read TGTGCCAGTAGTCAAGGACTAGTTGCGACCCAGTACTTC. This encodes CASSQGLVATQYF.

The chain links TRBV5-1 to TRBJ2-7, with TRBD2 identical over 12 bases. Germline loops: CDR1 SGHRS, CDR2 YFSETQ. This CDR3 is 12 amino acids long. V was clipped by 5 bases and J by 6 bases; unmatched bases: 0. CDR3 DNA sequence: TGCGCCAGCAGACTAGCGGGAGGCGAGCAGTACTTC. This gives the protein CASRLAGGEQYF. The full variable domain, completed using reference TRBV5-1 and TRBJ2-7, is KAGVTQTPRYLIKTRGQQVTLSCSPISGHRSVSWYQQTPGQGLQFLFEYFSETQRNKGNFPGRFSGRQFSNSRSEMNVSTLELGDSALYLCASRLAGGEQYFGPGTRLTVT.

J is TRBJ2-2 and V is TRBV6-1, with 7 positions matching TRBD2. CDR3 size: 15 residues. CDR1 MNHNS and CDR2 SASEGT come from the germline V gene. V gave up 5 bases and J gave up 5 bases; unmatched junction bases: 8. CDR3 sequence reads: CASSFTSARTGELFF. CDR3 DNA: TGTGCCAGCAGTTTTACTAGCGCTAGGACCGGGGAGCTGTTTTTT.

V is TRBV29-1 and J is TRBJ2-7, with D unclear. V was cut by 5 bases and J by 0 bases, with 11 bases left in between. Germline-derived CDR1 and CDR2 are SQVTM and ANQGSEA. CDR3 size: 13 residues. The CDR3, as DNA: TGCAGCGTTCTCTCAGGTTCCTCCTACGAGCAGTACTTC. Translating gives CSVLSGSSYEQYF.

This chain uses TRBV11-2 with TRBJ1-3, with D possibly TRBD1 on 5 matching bases. Trimming removed 2 bases at V and 7 bases at J, with 18 bases between. The CDR3 contains 16 residues. Germline-derived CDR1 and CDR2 are SGHAT and FQNNGV. The CDR3 DNA sequence: TGTGCCAGCAGCTTACACTCTGGACAAGTTCGGAACACCATATATTTT. Translating gives CASSLHSGQVRNTIYF.

DNA for the CDR3: TGTGCCAGCAGCGCCGGGTCAGGGCCCCTCCACTTT. As protein: CASSAGSGPLHF. The chain employs TRBV9 and TRBJ1-6; D may be TRBD1 (5 bases). This CDR3 region has 12 residues. The V end lost 3 bases, the J end lost 13 bases, and 11 bases lay between the germline ends. Germline V lookup: CDR1 SGDLS, CDR2 YYNGEE.

The chain is built from TRBV7-9 and TRBJ1-2, with unresolved D. The ends were cut back, 4 bases at V and 4 bases at J, with 13 bases in the middle. The CDR3 loop spans 14 amino acids. CDR1 and CDR2 from the germline V gene are SEHNR and FQNEAQ (reference sequence). CDR3: CASSSAGEGYGYTF. The CDR3, as DNA: TGTGCCAGCAGCTCGGCCGGGGAAGGCTATGGCTACACCTTC.

In DNA, the CDR3 is TGTGCCAGCTCTCAGGGTACCTACGAGCAGTACTTC. Its translation is CASSQGTYEQYF. This rearrangement joins TRBV18 to TRBJ2-7; tentative D call: TRBD1 (5 bases). The germline gives CDR1 KGHSH, CDR2 LQKENI. V lost 6 bases, J lost 2 bases, and 8 bases lay in between. CDR3 length: 12 residues.

J is TRBJ2-7 and V is TRBV28; 7 bases line up with TRBD2. Looked up from germline, CDR1 is MDHEN and CDR2 is SYDVKM. This CDR3 contains 16 residues. J was trimmed by 2 bases and V by 6 bases; bases with no gene match: 13. DNA of the CDR3: TGTGCCAGCAGACCTTCGGGGACTATCAGAACCTACGAGCAGTACTTC. Translating gives CASRPSGTIRTYEQYF.

The V and J genes are TRBV5-4 and TRBJ1-2, with 9 bases that match TRBD1. The CDR3 totals 15 residues. V shed 3 bases, J shed 4 bases, and the junction held 7 bases outside the gene matches. Per germline, CDR1 SGHNT and CDR2 YYREEE (reference sequence). CDR3 DNA: TGTGCCAGCAGCTACCGGGACAGGGATCTCTATGGCTACACCTTC. Translation: CASSYRDRDLYGYTF.

The genes are TRBV7-9 and TRBJ1-1; D is perhaps TRBD1 (6 bases). Trimming took off 1 base at V and 1 base at J, with 7 bases between the two ends. CDR3 length: 14 amino acids. The V gene's germline CDR1 is SEHNR and CDR2 FQNEAQ (reference sequence). The CDR3 region is CASSLEGGNTEAFF. CDR3 DNA sequence: TGTGCCAGCAGCTTAGAAGGGGGGAACACTGAAGCTTTCTTT.

This sequence joins TRBV6-5 and TRBJ1-5; TRBD1 aligns across 7 bases. This CDR3 spans 15 amino acids. V lost 6 bases and J lost 0; bases outside the gene matches: 5. The germline gives CDR1 MNHEY, CDR2 SVGAGI. The DNA of the CDR3 is TGTGCCAGCAGAAGGACAGGCTATAGCAATCAGCCCCAGCATTTT. Protein product: CASRRTGYSNQPQHF.

This sequence joins TRBV6-1 and TRBJ2-3, with TRBD1 matching over 8 bases. The V gene's germline CDR1 is MNHNS and CDR2 SASEGT. V shed 11 bases, J shed 3 bases, and the junction held 10 bases outside the gene matches. The CDR3 runs 14 residues. The CDR3 loop reads CAGETGARTDTQYF. The CDR3 DNA is TGTGCCGGGGAGACAGGGGCTAGGACAGATACGCAGTATTTT.

The V call is TRBV11-2, the J call TRBJ2-7; 11 nucleotides match TRBD2. Germline V gene sequence: CDR1 SGHAT, CDR2 FQNNGV. V trimming: 5 bases; J trimming: 2 bases; junction bases outside the gene matches: 5. The CDR3 is 15 amino acids. CDR3 in amino acids: CASSPGLAGAYEQYF. In DNA, the CDR3 is TGTGCCAGCAGCCCCGGACTAGCGGGCGCCTACGAGCAGTACTTC.

V gene TRBV28 combines with J gene TRBJ2-7; D is undetermined. Trimming pared 4 bases from V and 3 bases from J, leaving 13 bases between. The length of the CDR3 is 14 residues. CDR1 is MDHEN, CDR2 SYDVKM, per germline. The CDR3, as DNA: TGTGCCAGCAGTTCCCCTCTGCAGAACTACGAGCAGTACTTC. This codes for CASSSPLQNYEQYF.